These T cell receptor beta chains were read from a single sample in a study of vaccination and CD4 T cells after COVID-19. For these TCRs, the target antigens are not known. TCRdb re-derived calls from the PCR reads in MiXCR, one entry per CDR3 protein. The sample has tens of thousands of distinct CDR3 sequences, over 40% seen once. Material for sequencing was CD4+ T cells from blood, cultured in vitro. Every receptor here comes from a human donor who had recovered from COVID-19. CDR3s include the opening cysteine and the closing phenylalanine or tryptophan. D genes are given only for firm matches. Only some rows state a clone size, as once, few, many or a class for expanded clones.

clone_size,v_call,d_call,j_call,cdr3_aa,cdr3_nt
.,TRBV27,TRBD1,TRBJ1-6,CASSLDRVSPLHF,TGTGCCAGCAGTTTAGACAGGGTTTCACCCCTCCACTTT
.,TRBV4-1,TRBD2,TRBJ2-7,CASRYTSGLPDEQYF,TGCGCCAGCAGATATACTAGCGGCCTTCCTGACGAGCAGTACTTC
.,TRBV20-1,.,TRBJ2-3,CSAWDLITDTQYF,TGCAGTGCCTGGGACTTGATCACAGATACGCAGTATTTT
.,TRBV19,TRBD2,TRBJ2-3,CASSIWASGKEVKTDTQYF,TGTGCCAGTAGTATTTGGGCTAGCGGGAAGGAGGTGAAGACAGATACGCAGTATTTT
.,TRBV6-1,TRBD1,TRBJ2-7,CASSERTGGGLYEQYF,TGTGCCAGCAGTGAACGGACAGGGGGCGGCCTCTACGAGCAGTACTTC
few,TRBV19,.,TRBJ1-2,CASSNQANYGYTF,TGTGCCAGTAGTAACCAAGCGAACTATGGCTACACCTTC
.,TRBV19,TRBD2,TRBJ2-1,CASSTGTSRGEQFF,TGTGCCAGTAGTACCGGGACTAGCCGGGGGGAGCAGTTCTTC
.,TRBV20-1,TRBD2,TRBJ2-1,CSARDETSGGAGEQFF,TGCAGTGCTAGAGATGAAACTAGCGGGGGGGCTGGGGAGCAGTTCTTC
.,TRBV28,.,TRBJ2-7,CASSAGPNYEQYF,TGTGCCAGCAGCGCCGGACCTAACTACGAGCAGTACTTC
.,TRBV19,TRBD1,TRBJ2-3,CASTRTGSTDTQYF,TGTGCCAGTACTCGGACAGGGAGCACAGATACGCAGTATTTT
.,TRBV6-5,TRBD1,TRBJ2-7,CASSSYSGQGSYEQYF,TGTGCCAGCAGTTCCTATTCGGGACAGGGCTCCTACGAGCAGTACTTC
few,TRBV20-1,.,TRBJ2-1,CSADRQAYNEQFF,TGCAGTGCTGACCGACAGGCCTACAATGAGCAGTTCTTC
.,TRBV20-1,.,TRBJ2-6,CSARPSHSGANVLTF,TGCAGTGCTAGACCGTCCCACTCTGGGGCCAACGTCCTGACTTTC
.,TRBV18,.,TRBJ1-2,CASSPLASYGYTF,TGTGCCAGCTCACCACTGGCTTCCTATGGCTACACCTTC
.,TRBV19,.,TRBJ2-5,CASSTLDSQETQYF,TGTGCCAGTAGTACTTTGGACAGCCAAGAGACCCAGTACTTC
.,TRBV19,.,TRBJ2-7,CASRGGQEYEQYF,TGTGCCAGCCGGGGAGGACAGGAGTACGAGCAGTACTTC
few,TRBV20-1,.,TRBJ1-1,CSAAGGTEAFF,TGCAGTGCCGCCGGTGGCACTGAAGCTTTCTTT
few,TRBV28,.,TRBJ1-2,CASTSTGTYGYTF,TGTGCCAGCACTTCGACCGGGACCTATGGCTACACCTTC
few,TRBV12-3/TRBV12-4,TRBD2,TRBJ2-5,CASSEDGTRDRVYF,TGTGCCAGCAGCGAAGACGGGACTAGGGACCGGGTGTACTTC
few,TRBV2,.,TRBJ1-3,CASSPGRSGNTIYF,TGTGCCAGCAGCCCAGGGAGGTCTGGAAACACCATATATTTT
.,TRBV4-2,.,TRBJ2-3,CASSQDVGDTQYF,TGTGCCAGCAGCCAAGATGTGGGGGATACGCAGTATTTT
.,TRBV20-1,.,TRBJ2-3,CSARFADTQYF,TGCAGTGCTAGGTTTGCAGATACGCAGTATTTT
.,TRBV5-1,TRBD1,TRBJ1-6,CASSGTGGNSPLHF,TGCGCCAGCAGCGGGACAGGGGGGAATTCACCCCTCCACTTT
.,TRBV21-1,.,TRBJ2-7,CASSIYRQARSYEQYF,TGTGCCAGCAGCATTTACCGACAGGCCCGTTCCTACGAGCAGTACTTC
few,TRBV11-2,.,TRBJ2-3,CASSSDSPDTQYF,TGTGCCAGCAGCTCGGACAGCCCAGATACGCAGTATTTT
.,TRBV20-1,TRBD1,TRBJ1-5,CSAQTGTGVGSNQPQHF,TGCAGTGCTCAAACCGGGACAGGTGTAGGGAGCAATCAGCCCCAGCATTTT
.,TRBV6-1,TRBD1,TRBJ2-5,CASKPTWDSQETQYF,TGTGCCAGCAAACCAACCTGGGACAGCCAAGAGACCCAGTACTTC
.,TRBV11-2,TRBD1,TRBJ1-1,CASSPRIGQGRAEAFF,TGTGCCAGCAGCCCGAGGATAGGACAGGGAAGGGCTGAAGCTTTCTTT
few,TRBV6-1,.,TRBJ1-2,CASSPGRNYGYTF,TGTGCCAGCAGTCCGGGACGGAACTATGGCTACACCTTC